This T cell receptor beta chain was captured by sequencing in a study of blood T cell repertoires in COVID-19. V shed 4 bases and J 4 bases; nucleotides not matched to a gene: 8. This CDR3 spans 14 amino acids. The germline V gene has CDR1 SQVTM and CDR2 ANQGSEA. Clones were read by immunoSEQ multiplex PCR, and TCRdb kept only the in-frame ones, dropping some. The sample has under 300,000 clones; about 85% are singletons. The sample consisted of peripheral blood. V usage is TRBV29-1 and J usage is TRBJ1-1, with TRBD1 matching over 8 bases. The sequence came from a man aged 25-45 years who had recovered from COVID-19. The CDR3 DNA reads TGCAGCGTTGTACGGGGACAGGATTCCACTGAAGCTTTCTTT. Its translation is CSVVRGQDSTEAFF.